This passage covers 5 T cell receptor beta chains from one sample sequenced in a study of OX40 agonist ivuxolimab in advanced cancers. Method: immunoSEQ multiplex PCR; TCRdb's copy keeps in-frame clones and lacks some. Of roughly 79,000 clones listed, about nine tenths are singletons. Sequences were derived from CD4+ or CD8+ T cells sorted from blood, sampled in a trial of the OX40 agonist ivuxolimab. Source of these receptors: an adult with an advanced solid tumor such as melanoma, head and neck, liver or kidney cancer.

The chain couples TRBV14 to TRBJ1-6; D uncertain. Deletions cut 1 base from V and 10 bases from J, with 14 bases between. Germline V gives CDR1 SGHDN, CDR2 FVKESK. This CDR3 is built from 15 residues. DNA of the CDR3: TGTGCCAGCAGCCAAGTCGCCGGATTGCGGTCACCCCTCCACTTT. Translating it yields CASSQVAGLRSPLHF.

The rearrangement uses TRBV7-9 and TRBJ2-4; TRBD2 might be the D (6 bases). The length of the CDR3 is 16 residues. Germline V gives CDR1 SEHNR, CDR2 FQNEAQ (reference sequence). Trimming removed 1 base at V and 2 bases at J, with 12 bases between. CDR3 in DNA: TGTGCCAGCAGCTTAGATCGGGGGTTTACCAAAAACATTCAGTACTTC. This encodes CASSLDRGFTKNIQYF.

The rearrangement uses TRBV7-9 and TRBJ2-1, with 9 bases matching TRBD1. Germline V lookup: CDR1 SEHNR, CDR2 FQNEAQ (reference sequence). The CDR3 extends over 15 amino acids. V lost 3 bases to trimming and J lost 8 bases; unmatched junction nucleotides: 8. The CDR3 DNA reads TGTGCCAGCAGCTTTCCGGGACAGGGTCTCCATGAGCAGTTCTTC. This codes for CASSFPGQGLHEQFF.

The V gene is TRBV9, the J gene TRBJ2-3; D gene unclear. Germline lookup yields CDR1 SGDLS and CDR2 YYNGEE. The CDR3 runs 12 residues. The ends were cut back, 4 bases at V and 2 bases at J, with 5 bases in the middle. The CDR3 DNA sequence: TGTGCCAGCAGCCCTGACACAGATACGCAGTATTTT. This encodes CASSPDTDTQYF.

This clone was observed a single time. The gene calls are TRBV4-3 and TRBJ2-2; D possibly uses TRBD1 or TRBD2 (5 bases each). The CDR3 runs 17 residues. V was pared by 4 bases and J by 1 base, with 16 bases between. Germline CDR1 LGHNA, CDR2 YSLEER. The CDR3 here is CASSPAGGGWNTGELFF. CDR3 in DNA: TGCGCCAGCAGCCCCGCGGGTGGGGGATGGAACACCGGGGAGCTGTTTTTT.